These T cell receptor beta chains were read from a single sample in a study of shared clonotypes between healthy human individuals. This table comes from immunoSEQ multiplex PCR, and its TCRdb copy is limited to in-frame clones, with some not included. In the table there are 600,000 to 750,000 clones, about 90% of which are singletons. Sequencing was performed on memory CD8+ T cells from PBMCs. The origin of the receptors is a man younger than 30 in good health. Some clones in this sample may be carry-over from other donors' samples. CDR3s include the opening cysteine and the closing phenylalanine or tryptophan. A D gene is named only where the DNA matches it firmly. The size entry is marked missing in some rows and otherwise reads once, few, many or a size class.

J,size,V,D,DNA,CDR3
TRBJ1-1,.,TRBV7-6,.,TGTGCCAGCAGCCCCGGAGAGGTGAGGACTGAAGCTTTCTTT,CASSPGEVRTEAFF
TRBJ2-7,.,TRBV19,TRBD1,TGTGCCAGTAGTACCAAGGACAGGAATGCCTACGAGCAGTACTTC,CASSTKDRNAYEQYF
TRBJ2-6,.,TRBV27,.,TGTGCCAGCAGTGATATCGACAGATCTGGGGCCAACGTCCTGACTTTC,CASSDIDRSGANVLTF
TRBJ2-7,.,TRBV7-2,TRBD2,TGTGCCAGCAGCTGGCGCGGGAGAGTCTACGAGCAGTACTTC,CASSWRGRVYEQYF
TRBJ2-7,few,TRBV27,.,TGTGCCAGCAGTCCTCGGCCTCCCGGGACTGCCTACGAGCAGTACTTC,CASSPRPPGTAYEQYF
TRBJ2-7,.,TRBV9,TRBD1,TGTGCCAGCAGCGTGAGGGGGGACAGGGGCTACGAGCAGTACTTC,CASSVRGDRGYEQYF
TRBJ2-1,once,TRBV9,.,TGTGCCAGCAGCCCCCGTGTCAGAAACAATGAGCAGTTCTTC,CASSPRVRNNEQFF
TRBJ2-1,.,TRBV9,TRBD2,TGTGCCAGCAGCCCCCGGGACTACTGGGTTGTAGATGAGCAGTTCTTC,CASSPRDYWVVDEQFF
TRBJ1-1,few,TRBV19,.,TGTGCCAGTAGTATGGCTGCGGGTGGGAACACTGAAGCTTTCTTT,CASSMAAGGNTEAFF
TRBJ2-7,.,TRBV30,TRBD2,TGTGCCTGGAGTGGGACTAGCGGGAGGGCTCACGAGCAGTACTTC,CAWSGTSGRAHEQYF
TRBJ2-2,.,TRBV27,TRBD2,TGTGCCAGCAGGGAAAGTAAGGGACTAGCGGCTCTAATTGACGCCGGGGAGCTGTTTTTT,CASRESKGLAALIDAGELFF
TRBJ2-1,.,TRBV27,TRBD1,TGTGCCAGCAGTTTGGATGGGACAGGGCAGTTCTTC,CASSLDGTGQFF